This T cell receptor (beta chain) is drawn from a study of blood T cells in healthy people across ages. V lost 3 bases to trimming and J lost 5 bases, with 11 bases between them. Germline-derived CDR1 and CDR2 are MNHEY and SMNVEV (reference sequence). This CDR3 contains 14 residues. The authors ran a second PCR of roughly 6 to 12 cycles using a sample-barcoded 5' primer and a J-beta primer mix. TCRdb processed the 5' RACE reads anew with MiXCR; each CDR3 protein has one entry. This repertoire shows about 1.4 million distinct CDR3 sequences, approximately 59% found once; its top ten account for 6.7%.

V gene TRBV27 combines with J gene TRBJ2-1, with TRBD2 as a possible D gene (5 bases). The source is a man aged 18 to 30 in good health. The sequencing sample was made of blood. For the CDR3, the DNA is TGTGCCAGCAGTTTCGGGGTAACAAACAATGAGCAGTTCTTC. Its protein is CASSFGVTNNEQFF.